This T cell receptor (beta chain) was retrieved from a study of blood T cell repertoires in COVID-19 (dated by TCRdb to 2020 to 2022). Notes on the research overall: The collaborator samples originated in the United States, Italy and Spain and spanned the acute and convalescent phases of COVID-19. The material from the prospective study consisted of cDNA or gDNA derived from T cells, B-cell-depleted T cells, or PBMCs. The dataset comprised deeply sampled blood TCRbeta repertoires from subjects exposed to, actively infected with, or recovered from COVID-19. The repertoires were made available in a free public database intended to serve as a resource for research on the immune response to SARS-CoV-2. Samples were obtained from the ongoing ImmuneRACE study (first 160 participants) and from 1,254 subjects provided by 6 global collaborators. A de-identified subject ID, COVID-19 status, age in years and sex were almost always included in the sample metadata. Where available, HLA class I and class II types were obtained from metadata supplied by the sample provider rather than from assay-based typing. Summary of the overall study and its limitations: Clinical and demographic metadata were provided uncurated, with the amount varying by source and participant.

Concerning this clone itself: Its antigen has not been determined. Per-nucleotide qualities are absent, and no much larger clonotype sits a single base away.

The immunoSEQ Assay, a bias-controlled multiplex PCR, was used to amplify TCRbeta CDR3 regions from genomic DNA. Per the authors' processing: Nucleated cell counts per sample were estimated from amplification of reference gene primers within the assay. To quantify the absolute abundance of each unique TCRbeta CDR3 rearrangement, sequence reads were collapsed and filtered. Productive Simpson clonality was computed per sample as the square root of Simpson's diversity index over productive rearrangements. Here the immuneACCESS table is served through TCRdb, limited to in-frame sequences with V and J called. Missing clones are a known gap in these copies; in checked studies unresolved V genes cover under half, and the rest lacks a known reason. V and J calls and clone size follow that table, whereas D and trimming were derived from the DNA. For this sample the table gives 310,000 or so clones, of which approximately 86% were detected only once. The ten largest clones capture 1.3% of the sample.

Collaborating institutions collected whole blood in K2EDTA tubes following their own protocols. For TCRbeta analysis, collaborators shipped samples in one of three forms: frozen whole blood, isolated PBMCs, or DNA extracted from either of those sample types. The CDR1 and CDR2 encoded by the germline V gene are MNHEY and SVGAGI. Counted from cysteine to phenylalanine, this CDR3 has 15 amino acids. Only CDR3 DNA remains: 45 bases, in frame from the first base. Ends trimmed: V by 5 bases, J by 4 bases; bases unmatched to a gene: 9. Sequencing was carried out using peripheral blood. The chain joins TRBV6-5 to TRBJ2-3, and TRBD1 aligns with 7 junction nucleotides. The TCR originated in a man aged 65 to 79 with acute or convalescent COVID-19. CDR3 sequence: CASSLQGIFSDTQYF. The sequenced DNA is TGTGCCAGCAGTCTACAGGGGATTTTCTCAGATACGCAGTATTTT.